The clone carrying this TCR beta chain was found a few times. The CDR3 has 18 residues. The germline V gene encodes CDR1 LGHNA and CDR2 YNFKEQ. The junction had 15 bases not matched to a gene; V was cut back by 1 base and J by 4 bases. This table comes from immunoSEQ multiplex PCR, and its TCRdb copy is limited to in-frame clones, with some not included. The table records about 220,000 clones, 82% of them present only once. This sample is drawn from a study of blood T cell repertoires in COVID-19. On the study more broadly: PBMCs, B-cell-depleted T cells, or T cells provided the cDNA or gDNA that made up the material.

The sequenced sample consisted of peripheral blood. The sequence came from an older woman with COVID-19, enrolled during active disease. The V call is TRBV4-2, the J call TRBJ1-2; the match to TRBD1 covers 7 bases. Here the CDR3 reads CASSQGGAQGPTSYGYTF. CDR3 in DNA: TGTGCCAGCAGCCAAGGGGGGGCACAGGGGCCGACGAGCTATGGCTACACCTTC.